The next 3 T cell receptor beta chains were all read from a single sample in a study of OX40 agonist ivuxolimab in advanced cancers. Libraries were prepared by immunoSEQ multiplex PCR; TCRdb keeps only in-frame clonotypes and omits some of them. This sample has over 95,000 clones; over 75% occur once, and the top ten carry 0.25% to 0.35%. Sample: CD4+ or CD8+ T cells sorted from blood, taken in a trial of the OX40 agonist ivuxolimab. The receptors derive from an adult with an advanced solid tumor such as melanoma, head and neck, liver or kidney cancer.

The chain is built from TRBV7-9 and TRBJ2-6, with D hard to call. The CDR3 spans 17 residues. CDR1 and CDR2 (germline): SEHNR, FQNEAQ (reference sequence). Trimming left V 5 bases short and J 0 bases short, with 14 bases between. The CDR3 DNA is TGTGCCAGCAGCCCCCCCGACGCCATCTCTGGGGCCAACGTCCTGACTTTC. It yields the protein CASSPPDAISGANVLTF.

The CDR3 bases are TGTGCCAGCAGCCCTGTATGGAACTACGAGCAGTACTTC. Translation: CASSPVWNYEQYF. The chain carries TRBV21-1 and TRBJ2-7. TRBV21-1 is given as a pseudogene. This CDR3 has 13 residues.

This chain uses TRBV20-1 with TRBJ2-7; no clear D gene. There are 11 residues in the CDR3. The germline V and J ends were trimmed by 2 bases and 5 bases, with 7 bases remaining between them. From germline, CDR1 is DFQATT and CDR2 SNEGSKA (reference sequence). The CDR3 here is CSARNSHEQYF. DNA of the CDR3: TGCAGTGCTAGAAATAGCCACGAGCAGTACTTC.